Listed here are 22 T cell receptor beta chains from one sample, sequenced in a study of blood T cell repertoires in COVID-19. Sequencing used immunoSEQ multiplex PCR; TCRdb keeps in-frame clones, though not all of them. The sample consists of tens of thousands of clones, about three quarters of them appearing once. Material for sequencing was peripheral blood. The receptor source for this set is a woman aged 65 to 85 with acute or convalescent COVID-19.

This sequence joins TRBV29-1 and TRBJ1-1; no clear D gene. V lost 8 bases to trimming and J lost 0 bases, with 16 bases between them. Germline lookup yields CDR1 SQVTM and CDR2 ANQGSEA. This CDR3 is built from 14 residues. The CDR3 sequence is CSSSKIGMNTEAFF. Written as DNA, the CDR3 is TGCAGCTCCTCGAAGATCGGGATGAACACTGAAGCTTTCTTT.

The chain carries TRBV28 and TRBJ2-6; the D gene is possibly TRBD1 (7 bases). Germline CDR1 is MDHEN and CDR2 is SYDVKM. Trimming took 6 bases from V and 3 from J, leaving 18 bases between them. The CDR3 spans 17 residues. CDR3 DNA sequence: TGTGCCAGCAGAGGACAGGAGGGCCTGGTTGGGGCCAACGTCCTGACTTTC. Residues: CASRGQEGLVGANVLTF.

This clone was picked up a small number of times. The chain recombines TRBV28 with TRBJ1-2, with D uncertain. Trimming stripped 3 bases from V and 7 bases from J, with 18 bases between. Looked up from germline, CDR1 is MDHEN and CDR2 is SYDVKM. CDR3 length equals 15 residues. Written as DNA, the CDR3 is TGTGCCAGCAGTTTGGAGGCCGGAGATCTGTTTGGCTACACCTTC. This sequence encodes CASSLEAGDLFGYTF.

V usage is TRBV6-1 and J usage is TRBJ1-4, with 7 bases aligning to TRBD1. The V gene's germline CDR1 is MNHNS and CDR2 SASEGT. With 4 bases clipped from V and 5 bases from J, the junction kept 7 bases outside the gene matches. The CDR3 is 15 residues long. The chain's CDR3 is CASSGQGDLNEKLFF. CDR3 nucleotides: TGTGCCAGCAGTGGACAGGGTGACCTAAATGAAAAACTGTTTTTT.

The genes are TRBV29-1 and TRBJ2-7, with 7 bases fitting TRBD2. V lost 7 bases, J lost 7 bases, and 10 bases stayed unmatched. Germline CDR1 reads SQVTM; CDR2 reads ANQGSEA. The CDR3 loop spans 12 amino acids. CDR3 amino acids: CSGSGERREQYF. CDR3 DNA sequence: TGCAGCGGAAGCGGGGAGAGGAGGGAGCAGTACTTC.

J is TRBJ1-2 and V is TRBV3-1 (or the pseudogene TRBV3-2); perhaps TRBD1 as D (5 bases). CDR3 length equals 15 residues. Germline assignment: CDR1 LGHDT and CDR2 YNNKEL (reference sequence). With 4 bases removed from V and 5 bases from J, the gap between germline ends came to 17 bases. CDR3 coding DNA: TGTGCCAGCAGCCCTACGGTGACAGACCCTTATGGCTACACCTTC. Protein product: CASSPTVTDPYGYTF.

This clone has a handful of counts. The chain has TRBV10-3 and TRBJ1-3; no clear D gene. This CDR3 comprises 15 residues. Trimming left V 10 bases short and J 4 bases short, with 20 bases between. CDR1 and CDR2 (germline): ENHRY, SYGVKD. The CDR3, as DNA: TGTGCCAACACCGAAGGACTCTACTCCGGAAACACCATATATTTT. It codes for CANTEGLYSGNTIYF.

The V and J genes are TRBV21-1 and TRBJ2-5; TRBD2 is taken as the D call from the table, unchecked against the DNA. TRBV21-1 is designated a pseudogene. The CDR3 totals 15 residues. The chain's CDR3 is CASSAIRDCRETQYF. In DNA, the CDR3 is TGTGCCAGCAGCGCGATCCGGGACTGTCGAGAGACCCAGTACTTC.

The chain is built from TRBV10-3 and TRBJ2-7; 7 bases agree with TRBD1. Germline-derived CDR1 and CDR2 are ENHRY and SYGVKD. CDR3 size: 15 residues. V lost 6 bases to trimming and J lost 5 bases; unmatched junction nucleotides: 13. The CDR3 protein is CAISAPGTAINEQYF. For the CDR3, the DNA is TGTGCCATCAGCGCCCCCGGGACAGCGATCAACGAGCAGTACTTC.

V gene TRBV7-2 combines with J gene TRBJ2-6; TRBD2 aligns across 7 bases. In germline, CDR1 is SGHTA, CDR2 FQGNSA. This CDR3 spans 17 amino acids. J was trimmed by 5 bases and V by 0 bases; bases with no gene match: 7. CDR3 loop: CASSLALTRGWANVLTF. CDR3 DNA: TGTGCCAGCAGCTTAGCGTTGACGCGGGGGTGGGCCAACGTCCTGACTTTC.

The CDR3, as DNA: TGTGCCACCGCAAGATCGGGACAGGGGACATACGGGGCCAACGTCCTGACTTTC. It encodes CATARSGQGTYGANVLTF. J is TRBJ2-6 and V is TRBV19; 10 bases match TRBD1. The V gene end was trimmed by 10 bases and the J gene end by 4 bases; junction bases not matched to a gene: 16. CDR3 length: 18 residues. Germline CDR1 LNHDA, CDR2 SQIVND (reference sequence).

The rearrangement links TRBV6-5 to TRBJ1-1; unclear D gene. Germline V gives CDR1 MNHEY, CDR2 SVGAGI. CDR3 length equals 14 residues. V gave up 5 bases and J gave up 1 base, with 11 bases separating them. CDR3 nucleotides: TGTGCCAGCAGTACTCGACGGGGGAACACTGAAGCTTTCTTT. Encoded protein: CASSTRRGNTEAFF.

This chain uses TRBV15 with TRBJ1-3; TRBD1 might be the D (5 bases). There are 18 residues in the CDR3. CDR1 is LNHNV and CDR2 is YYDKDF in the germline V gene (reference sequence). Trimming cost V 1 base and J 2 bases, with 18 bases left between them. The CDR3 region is CATSRGPLGAFTGNTIYF. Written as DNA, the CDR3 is TGTGCCACCAGCAGAGGTCCCCTTGGGGCCTTCACTGGAAACACCATATATTTT. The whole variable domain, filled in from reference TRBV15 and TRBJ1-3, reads DAMVIQNPRYQVTQFGKPVTLSCSQTLNHNVMYWYQQKSSQAPKLLFHYYDKDFNNEADTPDNFQSRRPNTSFCFLDIRSPGLGDTAMYLCATSRGPLGAFTGNTIYFGEGSWLTVV.

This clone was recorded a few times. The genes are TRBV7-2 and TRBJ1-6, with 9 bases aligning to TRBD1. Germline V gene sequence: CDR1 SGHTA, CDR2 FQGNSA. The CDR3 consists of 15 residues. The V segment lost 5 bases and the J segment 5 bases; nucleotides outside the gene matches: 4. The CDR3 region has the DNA TGTGCCAGCAGCCTTCGACAGGGGGATAATTCACCCCTCCACTTT. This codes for CASSLRQGDNSPLHF.

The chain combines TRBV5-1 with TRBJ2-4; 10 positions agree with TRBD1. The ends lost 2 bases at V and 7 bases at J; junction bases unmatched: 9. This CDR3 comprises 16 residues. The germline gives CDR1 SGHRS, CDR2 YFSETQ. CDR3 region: CASSLLVGGQGNIQYF. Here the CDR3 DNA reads TGCGCCAGCAGCTTATTGGTGGGGGGACAGGGGAACATTCAGTACTTC.

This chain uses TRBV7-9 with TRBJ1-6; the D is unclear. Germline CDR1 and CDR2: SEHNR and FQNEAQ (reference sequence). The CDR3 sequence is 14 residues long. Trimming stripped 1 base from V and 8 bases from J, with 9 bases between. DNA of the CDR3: TGTGCCAGCAGCTTAGGCGGAAAAGATTCACCCCTCCACTTT. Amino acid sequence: CASSLGGKDSPLHF.

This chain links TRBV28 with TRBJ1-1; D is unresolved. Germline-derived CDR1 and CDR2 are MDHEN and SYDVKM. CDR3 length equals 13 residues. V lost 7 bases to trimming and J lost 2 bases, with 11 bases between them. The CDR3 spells CASNNGVNTEAFF. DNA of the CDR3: TGTGCCAGCAATAACGGGGTCAACACTGAAGCTTTCTTT.

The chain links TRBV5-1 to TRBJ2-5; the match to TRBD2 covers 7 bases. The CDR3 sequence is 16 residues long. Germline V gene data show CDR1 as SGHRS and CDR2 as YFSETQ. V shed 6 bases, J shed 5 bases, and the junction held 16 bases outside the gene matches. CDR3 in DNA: TGCGCCAGCACCTCCCTAGTGGGGGGAGGGGTGGAGACCCAGTACTTC. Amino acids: CASTSLVGGGVETQYF. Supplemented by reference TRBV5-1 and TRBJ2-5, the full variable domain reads KAGVTQTPRYLIKTRGQQVTLSCSPISGHRSVSWYQQTPGQGLQFLFEYFSETQRNKGNFPGRFSGRQFSNSRSEMNVSTLELGDSALYLCASTSLVGGGVETQYFGPGTRLLVL.

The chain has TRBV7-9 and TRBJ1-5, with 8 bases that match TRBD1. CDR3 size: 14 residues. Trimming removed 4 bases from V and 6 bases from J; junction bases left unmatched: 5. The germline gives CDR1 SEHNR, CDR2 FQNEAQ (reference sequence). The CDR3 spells CASSYGTGRQPQHF. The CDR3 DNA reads TGTGCCAGCAGCTACGGGACAGGTCGTCAGCCCCAGCATTTT.

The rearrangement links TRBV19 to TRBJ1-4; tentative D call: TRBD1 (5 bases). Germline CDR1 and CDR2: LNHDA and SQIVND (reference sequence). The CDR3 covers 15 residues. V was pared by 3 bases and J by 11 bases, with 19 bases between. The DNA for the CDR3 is TGTGCCAGTAGTATGACCTCGATGGGACTGCGGAAACTGTTTTTT. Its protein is CASSMTSMGLRKLFF. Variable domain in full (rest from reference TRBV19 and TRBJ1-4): DGGITQSPKYLFRKEGQNVTLSCEQNLNHDAMYWYRQDPGQGLRLIYYSQIVNDFQKGDIAEGYSVSREKKESFPLTVTSAQKNPTAFYLCASSMTSMGLRKLFFGSGTQLSVL.

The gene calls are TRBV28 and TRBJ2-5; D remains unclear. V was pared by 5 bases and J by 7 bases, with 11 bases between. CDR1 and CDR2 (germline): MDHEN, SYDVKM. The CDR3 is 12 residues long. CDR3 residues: CASSMTMGTQYF. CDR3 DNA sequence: TGTGCCAGCAGTATGACAATGGGGACCCAGTACTTC.

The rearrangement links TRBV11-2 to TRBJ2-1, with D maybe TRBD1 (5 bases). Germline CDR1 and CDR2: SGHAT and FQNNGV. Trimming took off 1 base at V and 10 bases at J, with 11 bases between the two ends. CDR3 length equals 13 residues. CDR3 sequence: CASSLVIKGEQFF. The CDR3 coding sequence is TGTGCCAGCAGCTTAGTTATCAAGGGGGAGCAGTTCTTC.